The rows below give T cell receptor beta chains drawn from one sample of a study of blood T cell repertoires in COVID-19. Profiling relied on immunoSEQ multiplex PCR, and the TCRdb table lists in-frame clones only, not all of them. The repertoire includes around 20,000 clones, 82% of them detected once, and roughly 5.5% sits in the top ten. Sequencing was carried out using peripheral blood. The receptors come from a human donor in a cohort sampled during active COVID-19. The CDR3 runs from the conserved cysteine through the conserved F or W. Each record gives: V gene, J gene, clone size, D gene, CDR3 DNA, CDR3 protein. The D gene is left open where the match is weak. Rows give clone size only sometimes, using once, few, many, or a class for an expanded clone.

V: TRBV9
J: TRBJ1-4
size: NA
D: NA
DNA: TGTGCCAGCAGCTCAGGGGTTCGGGAAAAACTGTTTTTT
CDR3: CASSSGVREKLFF

V: TRBV2
J: TRBJ2-3
size: NA
D: NA
DNA: TGTGCCAGTACCAGAGACGGGGGACCAGATACGCAGTATTTT
CDR3: CASTRDGGPDTQYF

V: TRBV7-2
J: TRBJ1-3
size: NA
D: NA
DNA: TGTGCCAGCAGCCCGATCGGACATTTCTCTGGAAACACCATATATTTT
CDR3: CASSPIGHFSGNTIYF

V: TRBV6-5
J: TRBJ2-2
size: NA
D: TRBD2
DNA: TGTGCCAGCAGCGTAGCGGGAGACACCGGGGAGCTGTTTTTT
CDR3: CASSVAGDTGELFF

V: TRBV6-2/TRBV6-3
J: TRBJ2-5
size: NA
D: TRBD2
DNA: TGTGCCAGCAGTTACTCGACTAGCGGGAGCCAGACCCAGTACTTC
CDR3: CASSYSTSGSQTQYF

V: TRBV5-1
J: TRBJ2-3
size: NA
D: NA
DNA: TGCGCCAGCAGCCGAGGGGGAACAGATACGCAGTATTTT
CDR3: CASSRGGTDTQYF

V: TRBV7-2
J: TRBJ2-1
size: NA
D: TRBD2
DNA: TGTGCCAGCAGCGGACCCGGGACTAGCGCCGGCAATGAGCAGTTCTTC
CDR3: CASSGPGTSAGNEQFF

V: TRBV7-2
J: TRBJ1-5
size: once
D: TRBD1
DNA: TGTGCCAGCAGCCGCCAGGGGGGTCAGCCCCAGCATTTT
CDR3: CASSRQGGQPQHF

V: TRBV18
J: TRBJ2-1
size: NA
D: TRBD1
DNA: TGTGCCAGCTCGCCCCGGGACAGTTCTGTCAATGAGCAGTTCTTC
CDR3: CASSPRDSSVNEQFF

V: TRBV5-1
J: TRBJ2-3
size: NA
D: NA
DNA: TGCGCCAGCAGCTTGGCGGTAGGCCGAGCGGCAGATACGCAGTATTTT
CDR3: CASSLAVGRAADTQYF

V: TRBV30
J: TRBJ1-5
size: NA
D: TRBD1
DNA: TGTGCCTGGAGTTCAGGGGGACAGGGCAATCAGCCCCAGCATTTT
CDR3: CAWSSGGQGNQPQHF

V: TRBV5-4
J: TRBJ2-1
size: few
D: TRBD1
DNA: TGTGCCAGCAGCTTGGAGGGGGCTAGCTCCTACAATGAGCAGTTCTTC
CDR3: CASSLEGASSYNEQFF

V: TRBV6-1
J: TRBJ2-5
size: NA
D: NA
DNA: TGTGCCAGCAGTGAAGGGGCAGGGTACCCCCGGCCCCAGTACTTC
CDR3: CASSEGAGYPRPQYF

V: TRBV25-1
J: TRBJ2-1
size: NA
D: TRBD2
DNA: TGTGCCAGCAGTGAACCCAGCGGGACTTACAATGAGCAGTTCTTC
CDR3: CASSEPSGTYNEQFF

V: TRBV6-1
J: TRBJ1-1
size: NA
D: NA
DNA: TGTGCCAGCAGTGAAATCCCTTCGAACACTGAAGCTTTCTTT
CDR3: CASSEIPSNTEAFF

V: TRBV6-5
J: TRBJ1-6
size: NA
D: NA
DNA: TGTGCCAGCACCCCAGGGGACCAGTCGACGTCACCCCTCCACTTT
CDR3: CASTPGDQSTSPLHF

V: TRBV5-5
J: TRBJ1-1
size: NA
D: NA
DNA: TGTGCCAGCAGCTTGGCGCAGGGTTTTAGGGGGAACACTGAAGCTTTCTTT
CDR3: CASSLAQGFRGNTEAFF

V: TRBV28
J: TRBJ1-2
size: NA
D: NA
DNA: TGTGCCAGCAGTTTCGGGTATGGCTACACCTTC
CDR3: CASSFGYGYTF

V: TRBV28
J: TRBJ2-1
size: NA
D: NA
DNA: TGTGCCAGCCTATCGGGGTCAAATGAGCAGTTCTTC
CDR3: CASLSGSNEQFF

V: TRBV27
J: TRBJ2-7
size: once
D: NA
DNA: TGTGCCAGCAGTTTAAAGGAGGGATACGAGCAGTACTTC
CDR3: CASSLKEGYEQYF

V: TRBV7-2
J: TRBJ2-3
size: NA
D: TRBD1
DNA: TGTGCCAGCAGACAAGACAGGGTTAATACGCAGTATTTT
CDR3: CASRQDRVNTQYF

V: TRBV24-1
J: TRBJ2-1
size: NA
D: TRBD2
DNA: TGTGCCACCAGTGACCCCTCTTTAGCGGGAGCCACCTACAATGAGCAGTTCTTC
CDR3: CATSDPSLAGATYNEQFF

V: TRBV3-1/TRBV3-2
J: TRBJ2-1
size: NA
D: NA
DNA: TGTGCCAGCAGCCAAGATAGACCGGGGTCCTACAATGAGCAGTTCTTC
CDR3: CASSQDRPGSYNEQFF

V: TRBV18
J: TRBJ1-1
size: NA
D: TRBD1
DNA: TGTGCCACCCTCAGGGGGCGGGACACTGAAGCTTTCTTT
CDR3: CATLRGRDTEAFF

V: TRBV18
J: TRBJ2-3
size: NA
D: TRBD1
DNA: TGTGCCAGCTCACCAGCAAACAGGGGTTGGACAGATACGCAGTATTTT
CDR3: CASSPANRGWTDTQYF

V: TRBV9
J: TRBJ1-2
size: NA
D: TRBD1
DNA: TGTGCCAGCAGCGGACCGGGACAGGAGGGCTATGGCTACACCTTC
CDR3: CASSGPGQEGYGYTF

V: TRBV5-5
J: TRBJ2-7
size: NA
D: NA
DNA: TGTGCCAGCAGCCGAGAACCAACAGGATCCTTCTACGAGCAGTACTTC
CDR3: CASSREPTGSFYEQYF

V: TRBV6-4
J: TRBJ2-1
size: NA
D: TRBD2
DNA: TGTGCCAGCAGTGACTCGTTTACTAGCGGGTCGAATGAGCAGTTCTTC
CDR3: CASSDSFTSGSNEQFF

V: TRBV19
J: TRBJ2-7
size: few
D: NA
DNA: TGTGCCAGTAGTATTTCTTCGGGGTACGAGCAGTACTTC
CDR3: CASSISSGYEQYF

V: TRBV6-2/TRBV6-3
J: TRBJ2-3
size: NA
D: TRBD2
DNA: TGTGCCAGCAGCAGCGGACTAGCGGGAGGCGCAGATACGCAGTATTTT
CDR3: CASSSGLAGGADTQYF

V: TRBV6-4
J: TRBJ2-2
size: NA
D: TRBD2
DNA: TGTGCCAGCAGCCCCATAGCGGGAGAGGTCACCGGGGAGCTGTTTTTT
CDR3: CASSPIAGEVTGELFF

V: TRBV28
J: TRBJ1-1
size: NA
D: NA
DNA: TGTGCCAGCTCCTCCGGGGGAGGAGGTGAAGCTTTCTTT
CDR3: CASSSGGGGEAFF

V: TRBV18
J: TRBJ1-1
size: once
D: TRBD1
DNA: TGTGCCAGCTCACCATCCGGGACAGGCTACATGGAAGCTTTCTTT
CDR3: CASSPSGTGYMEAFF

V: TRBV9
J: TRBJ1-5
size: NA
D: TRBD1
DNA: TGTGCCAGCAGCCTGGGACAGGGGGAGGGTCAGCCCCAGCATTTT
CDR3: CASSLGQGEGQPQHF

V: TRBV7-8
J: TRBJ2-7
size: NA
D: TRBD2
DNA: TGTGCCAGCAGCTTAGAGCTAGCGGCCCACGAGCAGTACTTC
CDR3: CASSLELAAHEQYF

V: TRBV5-1
J: TRBJ2-1
size: NA
D: NA
DNA: TGCGCCAGCAGCGGTAGCGCTTCCTACAATGAGCAGTTCTTC
CDR3: CASSGSASYNEQFF

V: TRBV5-1
J: TRBJ2-7
size: NA
D: NA
DNA: TGCGCCAGCAGCACGATCGGCGGGGCGAGCTCCTACGAGCAGTACTTC
CDR3: CASSTIGGASSYEQYF

V: TRBV11-2
J: TRBJ2-3
size: NA
D: NA
DNA: TGTGCCAGCAGCTTAGATATAAGTCCGGGAGATACGCAGTATTTT
CDR3: CASSLDISPGDTQYF

V: TRBV19
J: TRBJ2-1
size: NA
D: TRBD2
DNA: TGTGCCAGTAGTATAGGCGGGGGATATTCGGGGAATGAGCAGTTCTTC
CDR3: CASSIGGGYSGNEQFF

V: TRBV7-2
J: TRBJ1-6
size: NA
D: TRBD1
DNA: TGTGCCAGCAGCTTATTCCGGACAGGGAGGCGTTCACCCCTCCACTTT
CDR3: CASSLFRTGRRSPLHF

V: TRBV19
J: TRBJ2-1
size: NA
D: TRBD2
DNA: TGTGCCAGTAGTACCGGGACTAGGCGCTACAATGAGCAGTTCTTC
CDR3: CASSTGTRRYNEQFF

V: TRBV12-2
J: TRBJ2-3
size: NA
D: NA
DNA: TGTGCAAGTCGCTTACCGGAGCGGTCCAGCACAGATACGCAGTATTTT
CDR3: CASRLPERSSTDTQYF

V: TRBV6-4
J: TRBJ1-1
size: NA
D: NA
DNA: TGTGCCAGCATCAACGCGGGTGGCGCTTGGGAGGTCTTT
CDR3: CASINAGGAWEVF

V: TRBV6-5
J: TRBJ1-4
size: NA
D: NA
DNA: TGTGCCAGCAGTTACTTCCAGGGTGGCGAAAAACTGTTTTTT
CDR3: CASSYFQGGEKLFF

V: TRBV5-1
J: TRBJ1-2
size: NA
D: NA
DNA: TGCGCCAGCAGTACCCGCCTAGCTAACTATGGCTACACCTTC
CDR3: CASSTRLANYGYTF

V: TRBV25-1
J: TRBJ2-2
size: NA
D: TRBD1
DNA: TGTGCCAGCACTTTTGGGACAGGGGACACCGGGGAGCTGTTTTTT
CDR3: CASTFGTGDTGELFF

V: TRBV9
J: TRBJ1-2
size: NA
D: TRBD1
DNA: TGTGCCAGCAGCGCCGGACAGGGGGACTATGGCTACACCTTC
CDR3: CASSAGQGDYGYTF

V: TRBV6-2/TRBV6-3
J: TRBJ1-1
size: NA
D: TRBD1
DNA: TGTGCCAGCAGTCGACTCCAGGGGGGATCCCCTGAAGCTTTCTTT
CDR3: CASSRLQGGSPEAFF